This T cell receptor (beta chain) stems from a study of cytomegalovirus exposure and HLA in healthy donors. Study-level information: Earlier, 95 million to 130 million unique TCR beta sequences were recovered from around 190 million T cells by an analysis.

Primers included in the PCR were 60 Vbeta and 13 Jbeta primers. Generated by immunoSEQ multiplex PCR, the TCRdb table keeps only in-frame clones and is missing some. The table has 160,000 or so clones, roughly 80% seen once. Findings and caveats of the study: Some V segments could not be told apart, so they were left out, TRBV6-2 and TRBV6-3 among them. HLA alleles were associated with 16,951 TCR beta sequences in a later analysis at 0.05 false discovery rate. Among TCR beta chains, those listed as cytomegalovirus-associated numbered about 160.

This clone was seen at least ten times. What it binds is unknown. The ends were cut back, 3 bases at V and 7 bases at J, with 18 bases in the middle. Per germline, CDR1 MNHNS and CDR2 SASEGT. The CDR3 contains 15 residues. The sample was PBMCs. This receptor was identified in a man in his forties in good health and CMV-seronegative. The V gene is TRBV6-1, the J gene TRBJ1-2, with D perhaps matching TRBD1 (5 bases). CDR3 protein: CASSDVGLSFFGYTF. The CDR3 DNA follows: TGTGCCAGCAGTGACGTGGGACTGTCGTTCTTTGGCTACACCTTC.